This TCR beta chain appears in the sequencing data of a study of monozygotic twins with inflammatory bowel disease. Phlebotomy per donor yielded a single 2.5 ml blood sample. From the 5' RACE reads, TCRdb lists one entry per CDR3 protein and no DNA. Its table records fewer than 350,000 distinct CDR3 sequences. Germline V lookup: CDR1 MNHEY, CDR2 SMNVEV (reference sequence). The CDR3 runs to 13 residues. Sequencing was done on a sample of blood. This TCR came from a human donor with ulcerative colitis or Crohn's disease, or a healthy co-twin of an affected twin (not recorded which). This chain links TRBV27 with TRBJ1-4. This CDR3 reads CASSLWANEKLFF.